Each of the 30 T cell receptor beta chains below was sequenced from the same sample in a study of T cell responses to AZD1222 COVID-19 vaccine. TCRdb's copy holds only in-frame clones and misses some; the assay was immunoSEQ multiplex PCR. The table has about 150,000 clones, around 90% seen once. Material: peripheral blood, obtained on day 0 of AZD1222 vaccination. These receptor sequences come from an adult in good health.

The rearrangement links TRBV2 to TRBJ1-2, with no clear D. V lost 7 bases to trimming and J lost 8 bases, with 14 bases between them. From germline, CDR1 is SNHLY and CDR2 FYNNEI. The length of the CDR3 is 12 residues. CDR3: CASTKWLFGYTF. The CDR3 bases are TGTGCCAGCACTAAATGGTTGTTCGGCTACACCTTC. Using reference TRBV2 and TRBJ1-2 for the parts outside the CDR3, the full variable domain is EPEVTQTPSHQVTQMGQEVILRCVPISNHLYFYWYRQILGQKVEFLVSFYNNEISEKSEIFDDQFSVERPDGSNFTLKIRSTKLEDSAMYFCASTKWLFGYTFGSGTRLTVV.

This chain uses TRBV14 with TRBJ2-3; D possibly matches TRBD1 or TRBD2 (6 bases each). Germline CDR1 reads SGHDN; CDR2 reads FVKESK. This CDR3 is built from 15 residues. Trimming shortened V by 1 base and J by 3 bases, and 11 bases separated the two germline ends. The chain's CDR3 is CASSQAGAPTDTQYF. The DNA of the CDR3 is TGTGCCAGCAGCCAAGCGGGGGCCCCGACAGATACGCAGTATTTT.

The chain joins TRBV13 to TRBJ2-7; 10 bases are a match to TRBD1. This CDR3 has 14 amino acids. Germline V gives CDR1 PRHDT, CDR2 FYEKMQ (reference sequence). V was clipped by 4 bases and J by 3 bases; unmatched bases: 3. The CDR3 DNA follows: TGTGCCAGCAGCTCCCGGACAGGGGGCTACGAGCAGTACTTC. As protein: CASSSRTGGYEQYF.

The CDR3 sequence is CASSPAGGNQPQHF. CDR3 bases: TGTGCCAGCAGTCCGGCAGGGGGTAATCAGCCCCAGCATTTT. The chain employs TRBV27 and TRBJ1-5; 7 bases agree with TRBD1. The CDR3 has 14 amino acids. The junction had 5 bases not matched to a gene; V was cut back by 5 bases and J by 4 bases. Germline loops: CDR1 MNHEY, CDR2 SMNVEV (reference sequence).

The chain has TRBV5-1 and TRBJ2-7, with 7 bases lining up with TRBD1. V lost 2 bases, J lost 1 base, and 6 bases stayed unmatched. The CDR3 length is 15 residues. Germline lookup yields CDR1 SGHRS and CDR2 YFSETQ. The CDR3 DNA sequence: TGCGCCAGCAGCTTAGGGACAGCTCCATCCTACGAGCAGTACTTC. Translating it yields CASSLGTAPSYEQYF.

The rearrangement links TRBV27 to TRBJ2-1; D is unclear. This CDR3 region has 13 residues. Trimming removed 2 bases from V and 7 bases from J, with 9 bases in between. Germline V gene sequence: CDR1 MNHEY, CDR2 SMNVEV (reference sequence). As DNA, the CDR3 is TGTGCCAGCAGTTTAACGCCCTCTAATGAGCAGTTCTTC. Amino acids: CASSLTPSNEQFF.

CDR3 sequence (DNA): TGTGCCAGCAGCTTAGATCGGGGGGCGCGATATGGCTACACCTTC. This translates into CASSLDRGARYGYTF. V usage is TRBV7-9 and J usage is TRBJ1-2; D might be TRBD1 (6 bases). V lost 1 base and J 5 bases, leaving 14 bases between the germline ends. The germline CDR1 and CDR2 sequences are SEHNR and FQNEAQ (reference sequence). CDR3 size: 15 residues.

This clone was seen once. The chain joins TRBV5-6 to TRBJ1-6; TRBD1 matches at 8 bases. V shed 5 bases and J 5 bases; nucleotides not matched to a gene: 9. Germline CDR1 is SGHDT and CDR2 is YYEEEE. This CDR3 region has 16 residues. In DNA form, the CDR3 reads TGTGCCAGCAGAGAGGCCGGGACAGGCGATAATTCACCCCTCCACTTT. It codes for CASREAGTGDNSPLHF.

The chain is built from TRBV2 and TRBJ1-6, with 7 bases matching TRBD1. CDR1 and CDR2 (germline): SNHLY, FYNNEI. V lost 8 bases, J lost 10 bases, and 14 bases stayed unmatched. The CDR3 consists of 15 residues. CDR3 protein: CASGAGQTVGSPLHF. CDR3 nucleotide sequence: TGTGCCAGCGGAGCGGGACAGACCGTCGGCTCACCCCTCCACTTT. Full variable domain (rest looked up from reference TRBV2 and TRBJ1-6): EPEVTQTPSHQVTQMGQEVILRCVPISNHLYFYWYRQILGQKVEFLVSFYNNEISEKSEIFDDQFSVERPDGSNFTLKIRSTKLEDSAMYFCASGAGQTVGSPLHFGNGTRLTVT.

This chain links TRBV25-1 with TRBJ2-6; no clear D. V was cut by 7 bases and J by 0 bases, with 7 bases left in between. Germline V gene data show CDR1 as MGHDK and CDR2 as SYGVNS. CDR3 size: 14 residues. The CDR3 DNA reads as TGTGCCAGCACCCAGGACTCTGGGGCCAACGTCCTGACTTTC. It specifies CASTQDSGANVLTF.

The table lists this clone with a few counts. The CDR3 is CASSPDPSGNTIYF. The CDR3 DNA follows: TGTGCCAGCAGCCCCGACCCCTCTGGAAACACCATATATTTT. This rearrangement joins TRBV5-6 to TRBJ1-3; D is uncertain. The CDR3 extends over 14 amino acids. The germline CDR1 and CDR2 sequences are SGHDT and YYEEEE. Trimming cost V 4 bases and J 0 bases, with 8 bases left between them. Looking up the rest from reference TRBV5-6 and TRBJ1-3 gives the full variable domain: DAGVTQSPTHLIKTRGQQVTLRCSPKSGHDTVSWYQQALGQGPQFIFQYYEEEERQRGNFPDRFSGHQFPNYSSELNVNALLLGDSALYLCASSPDPSGNTIYFGEGSWLTVV.

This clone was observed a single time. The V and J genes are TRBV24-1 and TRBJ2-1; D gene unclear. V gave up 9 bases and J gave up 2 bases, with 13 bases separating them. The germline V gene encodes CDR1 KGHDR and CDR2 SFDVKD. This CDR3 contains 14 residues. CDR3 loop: CATSTEQTYNEQFF. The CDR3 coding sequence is TGTGCCACCTCGACGGAACAGACCTACAATGAGCAGTTCTTC.

CDR3 nucleotides: TGTGCCAGCTTCGGGAACAGGGGGCAAGGTACGCAGTATTTT. It codes for CASFGNRGQGTQYF. This chain uses TRBV7-9 with TRBJ2-3; 9 positions match TRBD1. The CDR3 has 14 residues. Germline-derived CDR1 and CDR2 are SEHNR and FQNEAQ (reference sequence). V lost 8 bases and J lost 8; bases outside the gene matches: 11.

The CDR3 DNA reads TGTGCCAGCAGTTTAGGGGATAGAGCTTTCTTT. Translation gives CASSLGDRAFF. The chain couples TRBV12-3 or TRBV12-4 to TRBJ1-1; unclear D gene. The CDR3 covers 11 residues. Trimming left V 1 base short and J 10 bases short, with 7 bases between.

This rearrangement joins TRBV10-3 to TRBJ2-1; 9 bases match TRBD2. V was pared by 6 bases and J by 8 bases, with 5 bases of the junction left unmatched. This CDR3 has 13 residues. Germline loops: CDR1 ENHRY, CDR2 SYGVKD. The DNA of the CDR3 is TGTGCCATCAGAGGCGGGGGGGAATATGAGCAGTTCTTC. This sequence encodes CAIRGGGEYEQFF.

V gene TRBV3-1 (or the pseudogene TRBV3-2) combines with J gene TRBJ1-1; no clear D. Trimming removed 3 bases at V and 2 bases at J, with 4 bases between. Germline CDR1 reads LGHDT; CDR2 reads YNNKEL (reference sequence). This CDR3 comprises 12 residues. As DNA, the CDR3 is TGTGCCAGCAGCCAGTCTAACACTGAAGCTTTCTTT. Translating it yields CASSQSNTEAFF.

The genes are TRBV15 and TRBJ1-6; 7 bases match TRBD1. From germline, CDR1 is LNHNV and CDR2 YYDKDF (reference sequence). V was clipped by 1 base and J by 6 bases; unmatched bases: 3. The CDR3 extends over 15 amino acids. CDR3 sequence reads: CATSRGQGGNSPLHF. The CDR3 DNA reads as TGTGCCACCAGCAGAGGACAGGGAGGTAATTCACCCCTCCACTTT. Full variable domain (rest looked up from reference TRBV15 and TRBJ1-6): DAMVIQNPRYQVTQFGKPVTLSCSQTLNHNVMYWYQQKSSQAPKLLFHYYDKDFNNEADTPDNFQSRRPNTSFCFLDIRSPGLGDTAMYLCATSRGQGGNSPLHFGNGTRLTVT.

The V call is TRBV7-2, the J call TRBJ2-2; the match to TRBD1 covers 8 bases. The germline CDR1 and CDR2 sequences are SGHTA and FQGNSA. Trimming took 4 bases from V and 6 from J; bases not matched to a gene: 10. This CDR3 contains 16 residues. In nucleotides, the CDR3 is TGTGCCAGCAGCTCGAGACAGGGGTTACTTTCCGGGGAGCTGTTTTTT. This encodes CASSSRQGLLSGELFF.

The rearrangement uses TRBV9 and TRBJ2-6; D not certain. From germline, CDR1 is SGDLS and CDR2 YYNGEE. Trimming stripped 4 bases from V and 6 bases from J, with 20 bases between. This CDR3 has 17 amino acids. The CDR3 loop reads CASSPQLTVRPANVLTF. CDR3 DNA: TGTGCCAGCAGCCCCCAGTTAACAGTTCGTCCGGCCAACGTCCTGACTTTC.

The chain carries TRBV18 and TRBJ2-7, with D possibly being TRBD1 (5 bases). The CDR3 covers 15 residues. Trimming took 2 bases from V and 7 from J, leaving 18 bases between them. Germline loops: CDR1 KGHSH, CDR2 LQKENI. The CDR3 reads CASSPGAGSLEEQYF. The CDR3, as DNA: TGTGCCAGCTCACCAGGGGCAGGTTCCCTCGAAGAGCAGTACTTC.

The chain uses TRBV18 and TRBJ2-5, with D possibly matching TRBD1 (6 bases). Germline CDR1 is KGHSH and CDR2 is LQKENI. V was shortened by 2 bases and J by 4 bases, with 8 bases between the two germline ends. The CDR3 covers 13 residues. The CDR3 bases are TGTGCCAGCTCACCAAGGGGGAGAGAGACCCAGTACTTC. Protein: CASSPRGRETQYF.

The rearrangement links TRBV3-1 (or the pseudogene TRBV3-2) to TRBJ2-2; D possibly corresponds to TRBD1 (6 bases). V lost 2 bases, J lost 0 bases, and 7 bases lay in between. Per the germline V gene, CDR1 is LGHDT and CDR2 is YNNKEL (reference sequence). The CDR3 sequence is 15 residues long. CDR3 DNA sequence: TGTGCCAGCAGCCAACAGGGGACGAACACCGGGGAGCTGTTTTTT. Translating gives CASSQQGTNTGELFF.

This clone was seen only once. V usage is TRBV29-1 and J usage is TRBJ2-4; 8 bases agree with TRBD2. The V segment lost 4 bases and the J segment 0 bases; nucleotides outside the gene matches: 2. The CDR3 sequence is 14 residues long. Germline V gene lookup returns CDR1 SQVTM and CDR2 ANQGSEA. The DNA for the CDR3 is TGCAGCGTTGTAGCGGGGCTAGCCAAAAACATTCAGTACTTC. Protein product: CSVVAGLAKNIQYF. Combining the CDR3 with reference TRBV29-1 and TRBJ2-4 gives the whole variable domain SAVISQKPSRDICQRGTSLTIQCQVDSQVTMMFWYRQQPGQSLTLIATANQGSEATYESGFVIDKFPISRPNLTFSTLTVSNMSPEDSSIYLCSVVAGLAKNIQYFGAGTRLSVL.

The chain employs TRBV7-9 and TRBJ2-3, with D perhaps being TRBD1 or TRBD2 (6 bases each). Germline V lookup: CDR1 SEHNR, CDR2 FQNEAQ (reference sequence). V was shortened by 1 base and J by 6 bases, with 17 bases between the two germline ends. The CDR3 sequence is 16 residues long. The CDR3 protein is CASSLVGGPDLDTQYF. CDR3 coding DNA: TGTGCCAGCAGCTTAGTCGGGGGCCCCGATTTGGATACGCAGTATTTT.

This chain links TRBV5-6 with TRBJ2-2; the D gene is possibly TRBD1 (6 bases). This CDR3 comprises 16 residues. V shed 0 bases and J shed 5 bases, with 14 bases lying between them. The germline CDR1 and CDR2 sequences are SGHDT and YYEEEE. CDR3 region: CASSLAAGVVTGELFF. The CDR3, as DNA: TGTGCCAGCAGCTTGGCAGCAGGGGTTGTGACCGGGGAGCTGTTTTTT. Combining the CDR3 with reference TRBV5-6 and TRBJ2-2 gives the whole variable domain DAGVTQSPTHLIKTRGQQVTLRCSPKSGHDTVSWYQQALGQGPQFIFQYYEEEERQRGNFPDRFSGHQFPNYSSELNVNALLLGDSALYLCASSLAAGVVTGELFFGEGSRLTVL.

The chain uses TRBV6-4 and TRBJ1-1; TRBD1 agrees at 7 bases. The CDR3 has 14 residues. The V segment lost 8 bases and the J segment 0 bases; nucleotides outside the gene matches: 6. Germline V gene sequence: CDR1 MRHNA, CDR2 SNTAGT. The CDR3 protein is CASYGTAMNTEAFF. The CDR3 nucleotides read TGTGCCAGCTACGGGACAGCGATGAACACTGAAGCTTTCTTT.

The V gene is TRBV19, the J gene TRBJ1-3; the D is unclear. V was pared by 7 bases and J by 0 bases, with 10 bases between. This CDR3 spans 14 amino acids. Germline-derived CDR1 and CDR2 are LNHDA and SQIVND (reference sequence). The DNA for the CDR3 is TGTGCCAGTAACCCATCCGGCTCTGGAAACACCATATATTTT. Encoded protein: CASNPSGSGNTIYF. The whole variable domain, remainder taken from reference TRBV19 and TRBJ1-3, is DGGITQSPKYLFRKEGQNVTLSCEQNLNHDAMYWYRQDPGQGLRLIYYSQIVNDFQKGDIAEGYSVSREKKESFPLTVTSAQKNPTAFYLCASNPSGSGNTIYFGEGSWLTVV.

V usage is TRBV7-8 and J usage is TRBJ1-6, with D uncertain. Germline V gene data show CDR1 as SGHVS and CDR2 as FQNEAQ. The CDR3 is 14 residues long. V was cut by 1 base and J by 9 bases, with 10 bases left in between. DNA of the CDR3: TGTGCCAGCAGCTTAGGGTCTGGAGGTTCACCCCTCCACTTT. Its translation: CASSLGSGGSPLHF.

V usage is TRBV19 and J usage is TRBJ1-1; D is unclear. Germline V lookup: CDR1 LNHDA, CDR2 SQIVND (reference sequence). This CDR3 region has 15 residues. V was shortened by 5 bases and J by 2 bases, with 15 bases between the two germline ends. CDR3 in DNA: TGTGCCAGTAGTCCCACCTCAAGTGTAAACACTGAAGCTTTCTTT. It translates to CASSPTSSVNTEAFF. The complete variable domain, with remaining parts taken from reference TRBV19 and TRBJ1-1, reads DGGITQSPKYLFRKEGQNVTLSCEQNLNHDAMYWYRQDPGQGLRLIYYSQIVNDFQKGDIAEGYSVSREKKESFPLTVTSAQKNPTAFYLCASSPTSSVNTEAFFGQGTRLTVV.

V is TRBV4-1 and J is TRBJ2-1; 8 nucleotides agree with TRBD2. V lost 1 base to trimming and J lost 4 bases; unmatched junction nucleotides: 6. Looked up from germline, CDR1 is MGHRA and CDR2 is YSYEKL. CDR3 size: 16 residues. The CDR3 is CASSQVTRGDYNEQFF. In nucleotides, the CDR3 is TGCGCCAGCAGCCAAGTAACGCGGGGGGATTACAATGAGCAGTTCTTC.